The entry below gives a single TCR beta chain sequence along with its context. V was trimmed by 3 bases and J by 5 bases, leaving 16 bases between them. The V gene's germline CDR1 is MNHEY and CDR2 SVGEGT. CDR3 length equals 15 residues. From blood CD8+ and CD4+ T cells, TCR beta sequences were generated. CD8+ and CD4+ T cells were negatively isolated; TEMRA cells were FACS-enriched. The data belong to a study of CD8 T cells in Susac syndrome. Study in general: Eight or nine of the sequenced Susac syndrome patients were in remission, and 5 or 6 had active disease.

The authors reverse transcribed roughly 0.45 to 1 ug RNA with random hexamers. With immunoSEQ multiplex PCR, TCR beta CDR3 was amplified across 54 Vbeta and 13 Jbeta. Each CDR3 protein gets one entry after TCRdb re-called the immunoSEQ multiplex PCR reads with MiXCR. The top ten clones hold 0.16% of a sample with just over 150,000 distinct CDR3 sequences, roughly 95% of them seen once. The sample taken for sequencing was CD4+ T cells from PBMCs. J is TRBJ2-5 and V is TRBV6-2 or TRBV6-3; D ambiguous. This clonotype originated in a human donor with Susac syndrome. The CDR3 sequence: CASSYRLGGLETQYF. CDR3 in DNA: TGTGCCAGCAGTTATCGGCTAGGCGGTTTGGAGACCCAGTACTTC.